One and the same sample provided the 29 T cell receptor beta chains below, sequenced in a study of cytomegalovirus exposure and HLA in healthy donors. Amplification used 60 Vbeta primers and 13 Jbeta primers. Clones were sequenced by immunoSEQ multiplex PCR, and TCRdb holds only the in-frame ones, with some missing. The sample lists 95,000 to 150,000 clones; approximately 72% were seen once. The source material was PBMCs. Receptors originate from a man in his fifties or sixties in good health and CMV-seropositive.

V usage is TRBV6-5 and J usage is TRBJ1-3; maybe TRBD1 (5 bases). Germline V gene data show CDR1 as MNHEY and CDR2 as SVGAGI. The CDR3 runs to 14 residues. The V end was cut by 6 bases, the J end by 1 base, with 10 bases between. This CDR3 is CASSLQDSGNTIYF. Here the CDR3 DNA reads TGTGCCAGCAGCCTACAGGATTCTGGAAACACCATATATTTT.

The J gene is TRBJ1-6, the V gene TRBV9, with TRBD1 matching 9 bases. J gave up 7 bases and V 3 bases, and 5 bases lay outside the gene matches. The CDR3 totals 15 residues. Per germline, CDR1 SGDLS and CDR2 YYNGEE. CDR3 sequence: CASSAQQGANSPLHF. CDR3 in DNA: TGTGCCAGCAGCGCACAACAGGGGGCCAATTCACCCCTCCACTTT.

In its sample, this clone was seen once. This chain connects TRBV19 to TRBJ1-6, with D perhaps TRBD1 (5 bases). CDR3 size: 16 residues. V lost 5 bases to trimming and J lost 3 bases, with 14 bases between them. CDR1 LNHDA and CDR2 SQIVND come from the germline V gene (reference sequence). CDR3 sequence: CASSPPGRGYNSPLHF. The CDR3 bases are TGTGCCAGTAGTCCCCCAGGGAGGGGCTATAATTCACCCCTCCACTTT.

J is TRBJ1-1 and V is TRBV5-1, with D uncertain. In germline, CDR1 is SGHRS, CDR2 YFSETQ. V was trimmed by 0 bases and J by 7 bases, leaving 7 bases between them. The CDR3 length is 12 residues. The CDR3 nucleotides are TGCGCCAGCAGCTTGGGGTTCGGTGAAGCTTTCTTT. It yields the protein CASSLGFGEAFF. Looking up the rest from reference TRBV5-1 and TRBJ1-1 gives the full variable domain: KAGVTQTPRYLIKTRGQQVTLSCSPISGHRSVSWYQQTPGQGLQFLFEYFSETQRNKGNFPGRFSGRQFSNSRSEMNVSTLELGDSALYLCASSLGFGEAFFGQGTRLTVV.

The genes are TRBV5-4 and TRBJ1-1; 9 bases align to TRBD1. The CDR3 is 13 residues long. Germline trimming cut 5 bases from V and 6 bases from J; bases unmatched to any gene: 5. Looked up from germline, CDR1 is SGHNT and CDR2 is YYREEE (reference sequence). The CDR3: CASSFRQGAEAFF. The DNA for the CDR3 is TGTGCCAGCAGTTTCCGACAGGGGGCTGAAGCTTTCTTT.

J is TRBJ2-7 and V is TRBV19; a weak D match, TRBD1 (6 bases). Germline V gives CDR1 LNHDA, CDR2 SQIVND (reference sequence). V gave up 7 bases and J gave up 3 bases, with 22 bases separating them. The CDR3 has 16 residues. The CDR3 region is CASMKYGQGGGYEQYF. The CDR3 region has the DNA TGTGCCAGTATGAAGTATGGTCAAGGGGGTGGCTACGAGCAGTACTTC.

The chain employs TRBV5-6 and TRBJ1-1, with 12 bases that match TRBD1. This CDR3 comprises 16 residues. CDR1 and CDR2 (germline): SGHDT, YYEEEE. Germline trimming cut 2 bases from V and 2 bases from J; bases unmatched to any gene: 4. The CDR3 region is CASSFRDRGPNTEAFF. The CDR3 bases are TGTGCCAGCAGCTTCCGGGACAGGGGGCCTAACACTGAAGCTTTCTTT.

The gene calls are TRBV5-1 and TRBJ2-3; 8 bases map to TRBD2. V shed 3 bases and J 0 bases; nucleotides not matched to a gene: 6. Germline values: CDR1 SGHRS, CDR2 YFSETQ. The length of the CDR3 is 16 residues. The CDR3 DNA sequence: TGCGCCAGCAGCTCACGGCCTAGCGGGAGCACAGATACGCAGTATTTT. It yields the protein CASSSRPSGSTDTQYF.

The chain joins TRBV18 to TRBJ2-1; the match to TRBD2 covers 9 bases. Trimming cost V 3 bases and J 7 bases; bases outside gene matches: 7. The CDR3 runs 15 residues. Germline V lookup: CDR1 KGHSH, CDR2 LQKENI. Here the CDR3 DNA reads TGTGCCAGCTCACCGCTAGCGGGGTTTGGGAATGAGCAGTTCTTC. Protein: CASSPLAGFGNEQFF.

The chain recombines TRBV11-2 with TRBJ2-7, with D perhaps TRBD1 (6 bases). The V and J ends lost 2 bases and 5 bases respectively, with 10 bases between them. The CDR3 length is 13 residues. Germline V gives CDR1 SGHAT, CDR2 FQNNGV. Here the CDR3 reads CASSLNQGHEQYF. The DNA for the CDR3 is TGTGCCAGCAGCTTAAACCAGGGGCACGAGCAGTACTTC.

The J gene is TRBJ2-5, the V gene TRBV7-9, with a tentative D call TRBD1 (6 bases). V was pared by 0 bases and J by 2 bases, with 10 bases between. The germline CDR1 and CDR2 sequences are SEHNR and FQNEAQ (reference sequence). The CDR3 is made up of 15 amino acids. Here the CDR3 reads CASSLASGVQETQYF. The CDR3 nucleotides are TGTGCCAGCAGCTTAGCTTCAGGGGTTCAAGAGACCCAGTACTTC.

The chain joins TRBV4-1 to TRBJ2-2; 8 bases line up with TRBD1. CDR1 and CDR2 from the germline V gene are MGHRA and YSYEKL. The junction had 3 bases not matched to a gene; V was cut back by 5 bases and J by 4 bases. This CDR3 has 14 amino acids. The CDR3 spells CASSSQGATGELFF. The CDR3 coding sequence is TGCGCCAGCAGCAGCCAGGGGGCCACCGGGGAGCTGTTTTTT.

The gene calls are TRBV6-5 and TRBJ2-7; 7 bases fit TRBD2. Germline CDR1 and CDR2: MNHEY and SVGAGI. V dropped 0 bases and J dropped 3; count of bases not matched to a gene: 5. CDR3 length: 15 residues. The CDR3 spells CASSYSRGTNYEQYF. The DNA for the CDR3 is TGTGCCAGCAGTTACTCGCGTGGGACTAACTACGAGCAGTACTTC.

The V and J genes are TRBV5-4 and TRBJ2-2; TRBD1 matches at 9 bases. The CDR3 has 15 residues. From germline, CDR1 is SGHNT and CDR2 YYREEE (reference sequence). Unmatched junction bases numbered 1, after V lost 4 bases and J lost 0 bases. The CDR3 nucleotides read TGTGCCAGCAGCAGGACAGGGGCGAACACCGGGGAGCTGTTTTTT. This translates into CASSRTGANTGELFF.

This sequence joins TRBV5-5 and TRBJ1-4; 7 bases are shared with TRBD1. Losses at the gene ends were 4 bases for V and 5 bases for J; bases not matched to a gene: 5. Germline values: CDR1 SGHKS, CDR2 YYEKEE (reference sequence). The CDR3 contains 14 residues. CDR3 sequence reads: CASSLTGQNEKLFF. CDR3 nucleotide sequence: TGTGCCAGCAGCCTTACGGGACAGAATGAAAAACTGTTTTTT.

This chain connects TRBV29-1 to TRBJ2-7, with D uncertain. This CDR3 spans 11 amino acids. Germline-derived CDR1 and CDR2 are SQVTM and ANQGSEA. Trimming took 4 bases from V and 2 from J, leaving 6 bases between them. CDR3 amino acids: CSVAPPYEQYF. The CDR3, as DNA: TGCAGCGTTGCCCCTCCCTACGAGCAGTACTTC.

The rearrangement links TRBV2 to TRBJ2-7; TRBD1 matches 10 bases. This CDR3 has 12 residues. V was pared by 10 bases and J by 6 bases, with 6 bases of the junction left unmatched. CDR1 is SNHLY and CDR2 is FYNNEI in the germline V gene. In DNA, the CDR3 is TGTGCCACCGGGACAGGGGAGGGCGAGCAGTACTTC. This translates into CATGTGEGEQYF.

A few counts support this clone. The rearrangement links TRBV6-5 to TRBJ1-6; 10 bases fit TRBD1. The CDR3 totals 15 residues. Germline CDR1 reads MNHEY; CDR2 reads SVGAGI. The junction had 8 bases not matched to a gene; V was cut back by 6 bases and J by 9 bases. In nucleotides, the CDR3 is TGTGCCAGCAGACGGGACAGGGGTAGTGGTTCACCCCTCCACTTT. Its protein product is CASRRDRGSGSPLHF.

The chain employs TRBV7-3 and TRBJ2-7; weak D call: TRBD1 (6 bases). V lost 5 bases and J 6 bases, leaving 17 bases between the germline ends. CDR3 length: 14 amino acids. Germline CDR1 is SGHTA and CDR2 is FQGTGA. CDR3 sequence reads: CASSRVGGGSEQYF. The CDR3 DNA reads TGTGCCAGCAGCAGGGTAGGGGGTGGGAGCGAGCAGTACTTC.

The chain couples TRBV5-5 to TRBJ2-7; the match to TRBD1 covers 10 bases. The germline CDR1 and CDR2 sequences are SGHKS and YYEKEE (reference sequence). V was pared by 0 bases and J by 0 bases, with 6 bases of the junction left unmatched. This CDR3 spans 17 amino acids. CDR3 protein: CASSLDGTGASSYEQYF. The CDR3 region has the DNA TGTGCCAGCAGCTTGGATGGGACAGGGGCCAGCTCCTACGAGCAGTACTTC.

The chain carries TRBV4-1 and TRBJ2-7; no firm D call. Trimming took off 2 bases at V and 2 bases at J, with 10 bases between the two ends. The germline V gene has CDR1 MGHRA and CDR2 YSYEKL. There are 14 residues in the CDR3. CDR3 DNA: TGCGCCAGCAGCCAATCCCAGTCGACCTACGAGCAGTACTTC. This gives the protein CASSQSQSTYEQYF.

This clone has a handful of counts. This chain uses TRBV2 with TRBJ2-7, with D maybe TRBD1 (8 bases). This CDR3 contains 13 residues. Trimming took 4 bases from V and 4 from J, leaving 11 bases between them. CDR1 is SNHLY, CDR2 FYNNEI, per germline. Written as DNA, the CDR3 is TGTGCCAGCAGTGTACAGGGGGGGTACGAGCAGTACTTC. This translates into CASSVQGGYEQYF.

This sequence joins TRBV5-4 and TRBJ2-1, with a weak D call TRBD2 (5 bases). Trimming cost V 0 bases and J 0 bases, with 10 bases left between them. The CDR3 consists of 16 residues. From germline, CDR1 is SGHNT and CDR2 YYREEE (reference sequence). The CDR3 nucleotides read TGTGCCAGCAGCTTGGGTAGCGAACACTCCTACAATGAGCAGTTCTTC. Encoded protein: CASSLGSEHSYNEQFF.

The chain joins TRBV11-2 to TRBJ2-2; 11 nucleotides line up with TRBD2. The CDR3 has 15 residues. The V and J ends lost 5 bases and 6 bases, in that order; junction bases with no gene match: 5. Germline V CDR1 and CDR2: SGHAT, FQNNGV. The CDR3 region has the DNA TGTGCCAGCAGCCTGACTAGCGGGGCTCCCGGGGAGCTGTTTTTT. Translation gives CASSLTSGAPGELFF.

The rearrangement links TRBV27 to TRBJ1-6, with D perhaps TRBD1 (5 bases). Trimming removed 6 bases from V and 7 bases from J, with 16 bases in between. Germline CDR1 is MNHEY and CDR2 is SMNVEV (reference sequence). The CDR3 spans 15 residues. The CDR3 DNA follows: TGTGCCAGCAGCGTCTTCCAGGGAGGGAATTCACCCCTCCACTTT. Translating it yields CASSVFQGGNSPLHF.

A few counts support this clone. J is TRBJ2-3 and V is TRBV5-1; the D gene is possibly TRBD1 (5 bases). The CDR3 sequence is 14 residues long. The V gene's germline CDR1 is SGHRS and CDR2 YFSETQ. The V end was cut by 4 bases, the J end by 5 bases, with 14 bases between. The CDR3 is CASSIRAQVDTQYF. In nucleotides, the CDR3 is TGCGCCAGCAGCATCCGGGCACAGGTAGATACGCAGTATTTT.

This rearrangement joins TRBV6-4 to TRBJ1-1, with D unclear. V was trimmed by 4 bases and J by 1 base, leaving 13 bases between them. The CDR3 runs 15 residues. CDR1 and CDR2 from the germline V gene are MRHNA and SNTAGT. Here the CDR3 DNA reads TGTGCCAGCAGTGTCTCAAACCGGGGGAACACTGAAGCTTTCTTT. Translated: CASSVSNRGNTEAFF.

This clone was detected only a few times. This chain joins TRBV6-1 and TRBJ1-5, with 8 bases that match TRBD1. J lost 6 bases, V lost 1 base, and 5 bases had no gene match. This CDR3 is built from 15 residues. Germline V gives CDR1 MNHNS, CDR2 SASEGT. Here the CDR3 DNA reads TGTGCCAGCAGTGAAGGACAGGGGTTGCGTCAGCCCCAGCATTTT. Translation gives CASSEGQGLRQPQHF.

The gene calls are TRBV2 and TRBJ2-1; 8 bases match TRBD2. The CDR3 consists of 15 residues. Germline values: CDR1 SNHLY, CDR2 FYNNEI. V dropped 3 bases and J dropped 4; count of bases not matched to a gene: 5. The CDR3 sequence: CASSDRGGSYNEQFF. The CDR3, as DNA: TGTGCCAGCAGTGACCGGGGGGGTTCATACAATGAGCAGTTCTTC. Together with reference TRBV2 and TRBJ2-1, the CDR3 gives the full variable domain: EPEVTQTPSHQVTQMGQEVILRCVPISNHLYFYWYRQILGQKVEFLVSFYNNEISEKSEIFDDQFSVERPDGSNFTLKIRSTKLEDSAMYFCASSDRGGSYNEQFFGPGTRLTVL.